One sample yielded the 19 T cell receptor beta chains listed below, sequenced in a study of shared clonotypes between healthy human individuals (dated by TCRdb to about 2020). Libraries were prepared through the immunoSEQ multiplex PCR assay. TCRdb holds this immuneACCESS table with in-frame rearrangements only. Some clones are missing; in checked studies, unresolved V genes explain under half, and the rest has no known cause. The sample data list almost 750,000 clones, and 55% to 80% of these were observed just once. The top ten hold around 1.8% of the sample. Sequenced material: memory CD4+ T cells sorted from blood. Explained via the paper, the cell subset or site label denotes: CD45RA-negative fraction. These receptors were obtained from a woman in her 30s in good health.

The genes are TRBV10-3 and TRBJ2-1, with D hard to call. CDR1 is ENHRY and CDR2 is SYGVKD in the germline V gene. Trimming cost V 1 base and J 7 bases, with 8 bases left between them. CDR3 length: 13 residues. In DNA form, the CDR3 reads TGTGCCATCAGTGAGTATCTGGGAAATGAGCAGTTCTTC. Its translation: CAISEYLGNEQFF.

The V call is TRBV28, the J call TRBJ2-7; 9 nucleotides align to TRBD1. This CDR3 region has 14 residues. J gave up 7 bases and V 6 bases, and 10 bases lay outside the gene matches. Looked up from germline, CDR1 is MDHEN and CDR2 is SYDVKM. The CDR3 nucleotides are TGTGCCAGCAGCCCCCCGGACAGGGGAGTTGAGCAGTACTTC. This translates into CASSPPDRGVEQYF. Filled out from reference TRBV28 and TRBJ2-7, the complete variable domain reads DVKVTQSSRYLVKRTGEKVFLECVQDMDHENMFWYRQDPGLGLRLIYFSYDVKMKEKGDIPEGYSVSREKKERFSLILESASTNQTSMYLCASSPPDRGVEQYFGPGTRLTVT.

J is TRBJ2-1 and V is TRBV5-4; D perhaps matches TRBD2 (5 bases). Germline loops: CDR1 SGHNT, CDR2 YYREEE (reference sequence). The CDR3 loop spans 15 amino acids. The V end was cut by 5 bases, the J end by 6 bases, with 18 bases between. CDR3: CASSSDWLLINEQFF. The CDR3 nucleotides read TGTGCCAGCAGTTCGGACTGGCTCCTCATCAATGAGCAGTTCTTC. Based on the CDR3 plus reference TRBV5-4 and TRBJ2-1, the full variable domain is ETGVTQSPTHLIKTRGQQVTLRCSSQSGHNTVSWYQQALGQGPQFIFQYYREEENGRGNFPPRFSGLQFPNYSSELNVNALELDDSALYLCASSSDWLLINEQFFGPGTRLTVL.

This clone was recorded once. The chain is built from TRBV6-5 and TRBJ1-1; D call uncertain. Deletions cut 7 bases from V and 1 base from J, with 16 bases between. The CDR3 sequence is 15 residues long. Germline CDR1 reads MNHEY; CDR2 reads SVGAGI. CDR3 loop: CASTQGRHQNTEAFF. The CDR3 DNA reads TGTGCCAGCACCCAAGGTAGACATCAGAACACTGAAGCTTTCTTT.

This clone has only a few counts. This chain connects TRBV11-2 to TRBJ2-1; no definite D call. This CDR3 has 14 amino acids. V was cut by 3 bases and J by 0 bases, with 6 bases left in between. Germline loops: CDR1 SGHAT, CDR2 FQNNGV. In DNA form, the CDR3 reads TGTGCCAGCAGCTTTGGGTCCTCCTACAATGAGCAGTTCTTC. It specifies CASSFGSSYNEQFF.

The chain is built from TRBV6-1 and TRBJ2-3; 13 positions agree with TRBD2. V lost 7 bases, J lost 4 bases, and 5 bases stayed unmatched. This CDR3 has 15 residues. Germline-derived CDR1 and CDR2 are MNHNS and SASEGT. DNA of the CDR3: TGTGCCAGCAATGGACTAGCGGGAGAGGCAGATACGCAGTATTTT. Translation gives CASNGLAGEADTQYF.

This clone is a singleton in its sample. V and J are TRBV5-1 and TRBJ2-2, with 7 nucleotides matching TRBD1. V shed 4 bases and J 4 bases; nucleotides not matched to a gene: 7. The CDR3 is made up of 15 amino acids. Germline V CDR1 and CDR2: SGHRS, YFSETQ. The CDR3 DNA reads as TGCGCCAGCAGCCTAGACAGGGTTACCACCGGGGAGCTGTTTTTT. Protein sequence: CASSLDRVTTGELFF.

The chain employs TRBV2 and TRBJ1-2, with D possibly being TRBD1 (6 bases). The CDR3 contains 15 residues. Germline CDR1 reads SNHLY; CDR2 reads FYNNEI. V lost 1 base and J lost 2, with 11 bases in between. The CDR3 DNA follows: TGTGCCAGCAGTGAAGTCGCAGGGGTAAACTATGGCTACACCTTC. Its translation is CASSEVAGVNYGYTF.

The chain employs TRBV7-2 and TRBJ2-2; 11 nucleotides align to TRBD2. The CDR3 is made up of 16 amino acids. V gave up 5 bases and J gave up 5 bases; unmatched junction bases: 7. Germline V gene sequence: CDR1 SGHTA, CDR2 FQGNSA. CDR3 protein: CASSAGLAGGTGELFF. Here the CDR3 DNA reads TGTGCCAGCAGCGCCGGGCTAGCGGGAGGTACCGGGGAGCTGTTTTTT.

The CDR3 coding sequence is TGTGCCAGCAGCTCGACTAGCGGGAGTCCTGGGGAGCTGTTTTTT. Translation: CASSSTSGSPGELFF. The chain combines TRBV5-4 with TRBJ2-2; 12 nucleotides agree with TRBD2. Germline V gene data show CDR1 as SGHNT and CDR2 as YYREEE (reference sequence). CDR3 length equals 15 residues. After removal of 3 bases from V and 8 bases from J, the junction contained 5 bases not matched to a gene.

In its sample, this clone was seen once. The rearrangement uses TRBV19 and TRBJ2-4; either TRBD1 or TRBD2 may fit D (6 bases each). The germline V gene encodes CDR1 LNHDA and CDR2 SQIVND (reference sequence). V lost 5 bases, J lost 1 base, and 21 bases lay in between. The CDR3 runs 18 residues. The CDR3 loop is CASSFRGDQPGAKNIQYF. The CDR3 nucleotides are TGTGCCAGTAGTTTTAGGGGGGATCAGCCAGGGGCCAAAAACATTCAGTACTTC. Looking up the rest from reference TRBV19 and TRBJ2-4 gives the full variable domain: DGGITQSPKYLFRKEGQNVTLSCEQNLNHDAMYWYRQDPGQGLRLIYYSQIVNDFQKGDIAEGYSVSREKKESFPLTVTSAQKNPTAFYLCASSFRGDQPGAKNIQYFGAGTRLSVL.

The chain has TRBV27 and TRBJ2-7, with 7 bases identical to TRBD1. Germline V CDR1 and CDR2: MNHEY, SMNVEV (reference sequence). The CDR3 is 15 amino acids. The V and J ends lost 7 bases and 1 base, in that order; junction bases with no gene match: 10. This CDR3 reads CASKDTGAVSYEQYF. CDR3 sequence (DNA): TGTGCCAGCAAGGACACAGGGGCCGTTTCCTACGAGCAGTACTTC.

The chain combines TRBV10-1 with TRBJ2-1; 7 bases are a match to TRBD1. Germline V lookup: CDR1 WNHNN, CDR2 SYGVQD (reference sequence). V dropped 2 bases and J dropped 14; count of bases not matched to a gene: 15. The CDR3 contains 15 residues. CDR3 residues: CASSERGLGGSLKFF. The CDR3 DNA sequence: TGCGCCAGCAGTGAGCGAGGGTTAGGGGGCTCTTTGAAGTTCTTC.

The J gene is TRBJ2-5, the V gene TRBV28; a weak D match, TRBD2 (6 bases). Trimming pared 5 bases from V and 4 bases from J, leaving 17 bases between. Germline V CDR1 and CDR2: MDHEN, SYDVKM. The CDR3 is 15 amino acids. The CDR3 region is CASSPAGSHRETQYF. In nucleotides, the CDR3 is TGTGCCAGCAGTCCAGCCGGGAGTCACAGAGAGACCCAGTACTTC. Drawing the rest from reference TRBV28 and TRBJ2-5, the complete variable domain is DVKVTQSSRYLVKRTGEKVFLECVQDMDHENMFWYRQDPGLGLRLIYFSYDVKMKEKGDIPEGYSVSREKKERFSLILESASTNQTSMYLCASSPAGSHRETQYFGPGTRLLVL.

J is TRBJ2-5 and V is TRBV28; D is possibly TRBD2 (8 bases). The CDR3 totals 15 residues. The germline V and J ends were trimmed by 5 bases and 2 bases, with 15 bases remaining between them. CDR1 and CDR2 from the germline V gene are MDHEN and SYDVKM. DNA for the CDR3: TGTGCCAGCAGTATAGGGGGCGGGAGGCAAGAGACCCAGTACTTC. The encoded protein is CASSIGGGRQETQYF.

V gene TRBV7-2 combines with J gene TRBJ2-7; no definite D call. V lost 1 base, J lost 3 bases, and 13 bases lay in between. Germline V gene sequence: CDR1 SGHTA, CDR2 FQGNSA. The CDR3 loop spans 15 amino acids. CDR3 amino acids: CASSLEWGFNYEQYF. Written as DNA, the CDR3 is TGTGCCAGCAGCTTAGAATGGGGTTTCAACTACGAGCAGTACTTC.

The table lists this clone with a count of one. The chain joins TRBV28 to TRBJ2-1; D perhaps matches TRBD2 (6 bases). CDR3 length: 13 residues. Germline assignment: CDR1 MDHEN and CDR2 SYDVKM. V was cut by 7 bases and J by 7 bases, with 14 bases left in between. As DNA, the CDR3 is TGTGCCAGCAAGGGCGGGAACCATAATGAGCAGTTCTTC. This gives the protein CASKGGNHNEQFF.

This clone has a handful of counts. The chain carries TRBV28 and TRBJ1-5; D gene ambiguous. Germline V lookup: CDR1 MDHEN, CDR2 SYDVKM. There are 15 residues in the CDR3. The germline V and J ends were trimmed by 4 bases and 3 bases, with 13 bases remaining between them. The CDR3 spells CASSSRSGNNQPQHF. Here the CDR3 DNA reads TGTGCCAGCAGTTCTAGATCAGGTAACAATCAGCCCCAGCATTTT.

The rearrangement links TRBV6-6 to TRBJ2-3, with D hard to call. Deletions cut 2 bases from V and 6 bases from J, with 15 bases between. CDR3 length: 15 residues. In germline, CDR1 is MNHNY, CDR2 SVGAGI (reference sequence). The CDR3 region has the DNA TGTGCCAGCAGTTACCCATCCGACATGCGGGATACGCAGTATTTT. Amino acid sequence: CASSYPSDMRDTQYF.